What follows describes a single T cell receptor (beta chain). The authors ran a second PCR of about 7 to 11 cycles using a sample-barcoded 5' primer and a J-beta primer mix. From the 5' RACE reads, TCRdb called clonotypes with MiXCR, one entry per CDR3 protein. The sample contains some 1.5 million distinct CDR3 sequences, 28% of which appear only once. Healthy Caucasian individuals from Russia aged about 6 to 95 were enrolled as donors. The data are from a study of blood T cells in healthy people across ages. Germline loops: CDR1 MDHEN, CDR2 SYDVKM. The CDR3 has 13 amino acids. V was trimmed by 7 bases and J by 6 bases, leaving 12 bases between them.

The genes are TRBV28 and TRBJ2-2; D gene ambiguous. The sequence came from a woman in her 30s in good health. The sequenced sample consisted of blood. The CDR3 region is CASTSWAAGELFF. The DNA of the CDR3 is TGTGCCAGCACTTCGTGGGCCGCCGGGGAGCTGTTTTTT.